This entry describes one T cell receptor beta chain. Germline V CDR1 and CDR2: MRHNA, SNTAGT. V dropped 4 bases and J dropped 2 bases, with 18 bases sitting between them. The CDR3 totals 17 residues. This sample is drawn from a study of blood T cell repertoires in COVID-19. Source study methods: Estimated nucleated cell counts came from reference gene primer amplification. Method: immunoSEQ multiplex PCR; TCRdb's copy keeps in-frame clones and lacks some. Clone size and V and J calls were adopted from that table, with D and trimming inferred from the DNA. The table lists 310,000 or so clones, around 88% of them singletons.

The TCR originated in a woman aged 45-65 years with acute or convalescent COVID-19. The J gene is TRBJ2-1, the V gene TRBV6-4; perhaps TRBD2 as D (6 bases). Input material: peripheral blood. DNA of the CDR3: TGTGCCAGCAGTGTACGCCCGGGTAGCGGTCCCTACAATGAGCAGTTCTTC. Translating gives CASSVRPGSGPYNEQFF.